Sequencing of this T cell receptor (beta chain) was carried out in a study of cytomegalovirus exposure and HLA in healthy donors. Turning to the study itself: Approximately 83 million unique TCRs from HLA-typed donors were held in an early data release.

Vbeta (60) and Jbeta (13) primers were used in the PCR. Clones were read by immunoSEQ multiplex PCR, and TCRdb kept only the in-frame ones, dropping some. The sample yields 140,000 or so clones, under 80% seen once. Germline CDR1 and CDR2: SEHNR and FQNEAQ (reference sequence). The CDR3 totals 16 residues. The V and J ends lost 6 bases and 6 bases, in that order; junction bases with no gene match: 13. The sample comprised PBMCs. The receptor was isolated from a man between 18 and 35 years old in good health and CMV-seropositive. The genes are TRBV7-9 and TRBJ2-2; 7 bases line up with TRBD2. CDR3 DNA: TGTGCCAGCAGTCCTCGGGACGGGGGGTTCGCCGGGGAGCTGTTTTTT. Translating gives CASSPRDGGFAGELFF.